A selection of T cell receptor beta chains follows, all from one sample in a study of patients and donors after allogeneic stem cell transplantation. MiXCR, run by TCRdb on the RT-PCR reads, gives a single entry per CDR3 protein. The table records roughly 880,000 distinct CDR3 sequences, 18% of them present only once. The sample taken for sequencing was blood, either unsorted or a sorted T cell fraction (not recorded which). Source of these receptors: a human donor who was either an allogeneic HSCT recipient or a stem cell or donor lymphocyte infusion donor (not recorded which). It is not recorded whose cells these are; they may come from a transplant donor. CDR3s include the opening cysteine and the closing phenylalanine or tryptophan. D genes are given only for firm matches. Clone sizes are given selectively: once, few, many, or a class where the clone is expanded.

clone_size	d_call	v_call	j_call	cdr3_aa	cdr3_nt
few	TRBD2	TRBV27	TRBJ2-3	CASRPISSGSRYTQYF	TGTGCCAGCAGGCCTATATCTAGCGGGAGTAGATATACGCAGTATTTT
few	NA	TRBV19	TRBJ2-1	CASSIASSSYNEQFF	TGTGCCAGTAGTATTGCCTCGAGCTCCTACAATGAGCAGTTCTTC
many	NA	TRBV4-1	TRBJ2-5	CASSQDGGTQYF	TGCGCCAGCAGCCAAGATGGCGGGACCCAGTACTTC
NA	TRBD1	TRBV6-1	TRBJ2-7	CASSERRQGAREQYF	TGTGCCAGCAGTGAACGGCGGCAGGGGGCTCGTGAGCAGTACTTC
NA	TRBD1	TRBV5-1	TRBJ2-1	CASRRRDRGDNEQFF	TGCGCCAGCAGACGCCGGGACAGGGGTGATAATGAGCAGTTCTTC
NA	NA	TRBV6-2/TRBV6-3	TRBJ2-7	CASSYEGLSSAYEQYF	TGTGCCAGCAGTTACGAGGGACTTAGTTCGGCATACGAGCAGTACTTC
few	NA	TRBV30	TRBJ1-1	CAWSEGSYTEAFF	TGTGCCTGGAGTGAGGGTTCGTACACTGAAGCTTTCTTT
few	NA	TRBV6-1	TRBJ2-3	CATELGDTQYF	TGTGCCACCGAGTTGGGGGATACGCAGTATTTT
NA	NA	TRBV2	TRBJ1-1	CASSDWDLGTEAFF	TGTGCCAGCAGTGATTGGGACCTCGGCACTGAAGCTTTCTTT
NA	NA	TRBV20-1	TRBJ1-2	CSASQSAGGGYTF	TGCAGTGCTAGCCAGAGCGCCGGGGGTGGCTACACCTTC
NA	NA	TRBV11-2	TRBJ2-1	CASSLAGERGNEQFF	TGTGCCAGCAGCTTAGCGGGGGAGAGGGGCAATGAGCAGTTCTTC
few	TRBD1	TRBV12-3/TRBV12-4	TRBJ1-4	CASSQLSQGGNEKLFF	TGTGCCAGCAGCCAATTATCACAGGGGGGGAATGAAAAACTGTTTTTT
NA	NA	TRBV7-9	TRBJ1-2	CASSHGQNGYTF	TGTGCCAGCAGCCATGGACAGAATGGCTACACCTTC
many	TRBD1	TRBV12-3/TRBV12-4	TRBJ2-7	CASRRTGRTYEQYF	TGTGCCAGCAGAAGGACAGGCCGCACCTACGAGCAGTACTTC
few	NA	TRBV29-1	TRBJ2-7	CSVAGTPYEQYF	TGCAGCGTTGCAGGGACCCCTTACGAGCAGTACTTC
NA	NA	TRBV15	TRBJ2-7	CATSGTLSYEQYF	TGTGCCACCTCCGGGACACTATCCTACGAGCAGTACTTC
NA	NA	TRBV18	TRBJ2-2	CASSRLVEGDNTGELFF	TGTGCCAGCTCACGCCTGGTTGAGGGGGATAACACCGGGGAGCTGTTTTTT
NA	NA	TRBV6-1	TRBJ2-5	CASSPDGNQETQYF	TGTGCCAGCAGCCCCGACGGAAACCAAGAGACCCAGTACTTC
few	TRBD1	TRBV7-2	TRBJ2-7	CASSSRGTGAYEQYF	TGTGCCAGCAGCTCTCGGGGGACAGGTGCCTACGAGCAGTACTTC
many	TRBD1	TRBV5-1	TRBJ1-2	CASSLGQGGYGYTF	TGCGCCAGCAGCTTGGGACAGGGAGGCTATGGCTACACCTTC
many	NA	TRBV12-3/TRBV12-4	TRBJ2-3	CASSPPSLRTDTQYF	TGTGCCAGCAGTCCCCCTAGTCTCCGCACAGATACGCAGTATTTT
NA	TRBD1	TRBV12-3/TRBV12-4	TRBJ1-2	CASSSGPQTGVVGYTF	TGTGCCAGCAGCTCCGGACCCCAGACAGGGGTGGTTGGCTACACCTTC
many	NA	TRBV5-1	TRBJ1-2	CASSLGADNYGYTF	TGCGCCAGCAGCTTGGGGGCGGACAACTATGGCTACACCTTC
few	NA	TRBV6-5	TRBJ2-1	CASSYLGVPYNEQFF	TGTGCCAGCAGTTACCTAGGAGTTCCCTACAATGAGCAGTTCTTC
few	NA	TRBV6-5	TRBJ1-6	CASSYGHSSYNSPLHF	TGTGCCAGCAGTTACGGTCACAGCTCCTATAATTCACCCCTCCACTTT
NA	NA	TRBV11-3	TRBJ1-1	CASSLDLNRAGEAFF	TGTGCCAGCAGCTTAGATCTAAACAGGGCCGGTGAAGCTTTCTTT
few	NA	TRBV20-1	TRBJ2-1	CSAWVNEQFF	TGCAGTGCTTGGGTCAATGAGCAGTTCTTC
few	NA	TRBV12-3/TRBV12-4	TRBJ2-7	CASSPKEGRGYEQYF	TGTGCCAGCAGTCCAAAGGAGGGGAGAGGCTACGAGCAGTACTTC
many	NA	TRBV20-1	TRBJ1-1	CSARDSRRSAFF	TGCAGTGCTAGAGATTCGAGACGTTCAGCTTTCTTT
NA	TRBD1	TRBV27	TRBJ1-2	CASSPTTGAYGYTF	TGTGCCAGCAGTCCTACGACAGGGGCTTATGGCTACACCTTC
NA	TRBD1	TRBV20-1	TRBJ1-1	CSAPTGFSEAFF	TGCAGTGCTCCGACAGGGTTCAGTGAAGCTTTCTTT
NA	NA	TRBV24-1	TRBJ2-1	CATSDHREVGYNEQFF	TGTGCCACCAGTGATCACAGGGAGGTTGGCTACAATGAGCAGTTCTTC
NA	NA	TRBV5-1	TRBJ1-1	CASTLGENTEAFF	TGCGCCAGCACCTTAGGGGAGAACACTGAAGCTTTCTTT
NA	NA	TRBV12-3/TRBV12-4	TRBJ1-2	CASSLAILSYGYTF	TGTGCCAGCAGTTTAGCTATCCTATCGTATGGCTACACCTTC
NA	NA	TRBV20-1	TRBJ2-2	CSARHPDRKDTGELFF	TGCAGTGCTAGACACCCGGACAGAAAGGACACCGGGGAGCTGTTTTTT
few	NA	TRBV15	TRBJ2-2	CATSMEELGGGELFF	TGTGCCACCAGCATGGAAGAGCTGGGTGGCGGGGAGCTGTTTTTT
NA	NA	TRBV6-1	TRBJ1-1	CASSRGGTTEAFF	TGTGCCAGCAGCCGGGGGGGGACCACTGAAGCTTTCTTT
NA	TRBD2	TRBV11-2	TRBJ2-3	CASSLSGSVTDTQYF	TGTGCCAGCAGCCTAAGCGGGAGTGTCACAGATACGCAGTATTTT
NA	TRBD1	TRBV7-6	TRBJ1-1	CASGPGQLNTEAFF	TGTGCCAGCGGGCCGGGACAGCTGAACACTGAAGCTTTCTTT
few	NA	TRBV4-3	TRBJ2-2	CASSPARWGADTGELFF	TGCGCCAGCAGCCCGGCTCGGTGGGGGGCCGACACCGGGGAGCTGTTTTTT
NA	NA	TRBV20-1	TRBJ2-2	CSASRASTGELFF	TGCAGTGCTAGTCGGGCGAGCACCGGGGAGCTGTTTTTT
NA	NA	TRBV20-1	TRBJ1-2	CSARDGPGEGQEGYTF	TGCAGTGCTAGAGATGGACCCGGGGAGGGTCAAGAAGGCTACACCTTC
few	NA	TRBV14	TRBJ1-6	CASSQDLGNSPLHF	TGTGCCAGCAGCCAAGACCTGGGCAATTCACCCCTCCACTTT
many	NA	TRBV3-1	TRBJ2-6	CASSYRTIGANVLTF	TGTGCCAGCAGCTACCGGACGATTGGGGCCAACGTCCTGACTTTC
few	NA	TRBV4-3	TRBJ2-7	CASSQDQRGGYEQYF	TGCGCCAGCAGCCAAGATCAGAGGGGCGGCTACGAGCAGTACTTC
few	NA	TRBV10-3	TRBJ2-7	CAISDQGGEQYF	TGTGCCATCAGTGATCAGGGAGGCGAGCAGTACTTC
NA	NA	TRBV3-1	TRBJ2-1	CASSLTRDGSRGQFF	TGTGCCAGCAGCCTAACCCGGGACGGGAGTAGGGGGCAGTTCTTC
NA	NA	TRBV25-1	TRBJ1-3	CASHSRNTIYF	TGTGCCAGCCATTCCCGAAACACCATATATTTT
NA	NA	TRBV20-1	TRBJ1-2	CSATPVLSYGYTF	TGCAGTGCTACGCCGGTCCTTTCCTATGGCTACACCTTC
NA	TRBD2	TRBV5-6	TRBJ2-1	CASSLRREEYNEQFF	TGTGCCAGCAGCTTGAGGCGGGAGGAGTACAATGAGCAGTTCTTC
many	NA	TRBV7-9	TRBJ1-2	CASSWSQGGYTF	TGTGCCAGCAGCTGGTCGCAGGGGGGCTACACCTTC
NA	TRBD1	TRBV12-3/TRBV12-4	TRBJ2-5	CASSFGQGLETQYF	TGTGCCAGCAGTTTTGGACAGGGGCTAGAGACCCAGTACTTC
few	NA	TRBV20-1	TRBJ2-7	CSAGELNYEQYF	TGCAGTGCTGGAGAACTAAACTACGAGCAGTACTTC
NA	NA	TRBV5-6	TRBJ1-1	CASSLTGRPEVFF	TGTGCCAGCAGCTTGACAGGGAGACCTGAAGTTTTCTTT
NA	NA	TRBV5-1	TRBJ1-3	CASSFGPSGNTIYF	TGCGCCAGCAGTTTCGGCCCGTCTGGAAACACCATATATTTT
NA	NA	TRBV5-8	TRBJ1-4	CASSHDLPTGYKLFF	TGTGCCAGCAGCCATGACTTACCGACAGGATACAAACTGTTTTTT
NA	NA	TRBV4-2	TRBJ2-2	CASSQGAGIGTGELFF	TGTGCCAGCAGCCAAGGGGCGGGCATCGGCACCGGGGAGCTGTTTTTT
NA	TRBD1	TRBV12-3/TRBV12-4	TRBJ2-5	CASSLALRGGETQYF	TGTGCCAGCAGTTTAGCGCTTAGAGGGGGCGAGACCCAGTACTTC
few	TRBD2	TRBV6-1	TRBJ2-7	CASSPPGLVGEQYF	TGTGCCAGCAGTCCACCGGGACTAGTAGGCGAGCAGTACTTC
few	TRBD1	TRBV7-3	TRBJ2-7	CASSAGTGVQEQYF	TGTGCCAGCAGCGCCGGGACAGGGGTTCAAGAGCAGTACTTC